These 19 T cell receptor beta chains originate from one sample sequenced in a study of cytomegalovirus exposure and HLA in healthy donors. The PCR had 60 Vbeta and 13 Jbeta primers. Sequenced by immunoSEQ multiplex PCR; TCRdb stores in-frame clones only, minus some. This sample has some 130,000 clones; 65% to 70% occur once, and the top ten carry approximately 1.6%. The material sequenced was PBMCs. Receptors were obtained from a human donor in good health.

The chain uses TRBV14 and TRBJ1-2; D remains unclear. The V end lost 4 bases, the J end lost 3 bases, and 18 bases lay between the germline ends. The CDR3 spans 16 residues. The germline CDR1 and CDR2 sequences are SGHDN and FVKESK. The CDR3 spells CASSPFVGGLDYGYTF. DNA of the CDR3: TGTGCCAGCAGCCCCTTCGTGGGAGGGCTGGACTATGGCTACACCTTC.

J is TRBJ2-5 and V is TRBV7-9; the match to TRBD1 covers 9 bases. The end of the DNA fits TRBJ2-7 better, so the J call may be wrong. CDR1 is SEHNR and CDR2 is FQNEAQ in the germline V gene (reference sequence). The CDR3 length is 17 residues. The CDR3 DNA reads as TGTGCCAGCAGGGGCGGTATCCAAGGACAGGGGAGGTACGAGCAGTACTTC. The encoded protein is CASRGGIQGQGRYEQYF.

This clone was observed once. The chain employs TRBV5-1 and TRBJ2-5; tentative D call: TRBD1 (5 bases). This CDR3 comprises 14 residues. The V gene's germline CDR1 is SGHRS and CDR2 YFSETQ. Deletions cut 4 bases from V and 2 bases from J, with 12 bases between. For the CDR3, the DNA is TGCGCCAGCAGCCCGTTAGGGGTACAAGAGACCCAGTACTTC. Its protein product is CASSPLGVQETQYF.

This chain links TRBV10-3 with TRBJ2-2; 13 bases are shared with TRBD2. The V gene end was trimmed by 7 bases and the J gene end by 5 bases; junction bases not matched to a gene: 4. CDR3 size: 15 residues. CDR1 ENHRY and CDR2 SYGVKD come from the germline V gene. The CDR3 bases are TGTGCCATCAAGGGGACTAGCGGGAAGACCGGGGAGCTGTTTTTT. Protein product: CAIKGTSGKTGELFF.

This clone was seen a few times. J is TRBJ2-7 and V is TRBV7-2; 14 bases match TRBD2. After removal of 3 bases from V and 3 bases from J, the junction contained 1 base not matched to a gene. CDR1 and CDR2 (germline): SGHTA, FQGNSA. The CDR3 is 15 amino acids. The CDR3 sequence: CASSLTSGRVYEQYF. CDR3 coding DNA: TGTGCCAGCAGCTTGACTAGCGGGAGGGTCTACGAGCAGTACTTC.

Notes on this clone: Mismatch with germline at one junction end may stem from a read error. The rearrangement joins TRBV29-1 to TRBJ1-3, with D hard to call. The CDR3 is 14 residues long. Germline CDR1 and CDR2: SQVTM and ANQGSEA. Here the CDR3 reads CSVVLQRSGNTLYF. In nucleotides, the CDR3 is TGCAGCGTTGTTTTGCAGAGGTCTGGAAACACCCTATATTTT.

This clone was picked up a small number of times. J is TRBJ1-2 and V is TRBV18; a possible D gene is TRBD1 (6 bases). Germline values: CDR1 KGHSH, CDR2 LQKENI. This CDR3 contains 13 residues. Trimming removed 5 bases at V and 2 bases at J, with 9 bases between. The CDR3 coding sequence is TGTGCCAGCTCATCTGGACAGAACTATGGCTACACCTTC. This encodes CASSSGQNYGYTF. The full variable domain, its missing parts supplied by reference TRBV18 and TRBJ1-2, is NAGVMQNPRHLVRRRGQEARLRCSPMKGHSHVYWYRQLPEEGLKFMVYLQKENIIDESGMPKERFSAEFPKEGPSILRIQQVVRGDSAAYFCASSSGQNYGYTFGSGTRLTVV.

CDR3: CASSSAEGANTGELFF. Here the CDR3 DNA reads TGTGCCAGCAGCTCAGCCGAGGGAGCGAACACCGGGGAGCTGTTTTTT. The chain carries TRBV7-9 and TRBJ2-2; maybe TRBD2 (5 bases). V shed 4 bases and J shed 0 bases, with 12 bases lying between them. Germline V gene sequence: CDR1 SEHNR, CDR2 FQNEAQ (reference sequence). This CDR3 has 16 residues. Full variable domain (missing parts from reference TRBV7-9 and TRBJ2-2): DTGVSQNPRHKITKRGQNVTFRCDPISEHNRLYWYRQTLGQGPEFLTYFQNEAQLEKSRLLSDRFSAERPKGSFSTLEIQRTEQGDSAMYLCASSSAEGANTGELFFGEGSRLTVL.

CDR3 protein: CASSASWGLEQPQHF. The CDR3 DNA reads as TGTGCCAGCAGCGCGAGTTGGGGGCTCGAGCAGCCCCAGCATTTT. The rearrangement joins TRBV6-5 to TRBJ1-5, with D tentatively TRBD1 (6 bases). The V end was cut by 6 bases, the J end by 7 bases, with 19 bases between. The CDR3 has 15 residues. Per the germline V gene, CDR1 is MNHEY and CDR2 is SVGAGI.

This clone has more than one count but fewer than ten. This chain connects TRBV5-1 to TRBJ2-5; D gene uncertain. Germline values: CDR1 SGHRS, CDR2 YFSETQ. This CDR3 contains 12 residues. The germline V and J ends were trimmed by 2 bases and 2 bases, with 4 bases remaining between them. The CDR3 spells CASSLQQETQYF. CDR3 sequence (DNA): TGCGCCAGCAGCTTACAACAAGAGACCCAGTACTTC. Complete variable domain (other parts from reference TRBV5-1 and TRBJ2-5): KAGVTQTPRYLIKTRGQQVTLSCSPISGHRSVSWYQQTPGQGLQFLFEYFSETQRNKGNFPGRFSGRQFSNSRSEMNVSTLELGDSALYLCASSLQQETQYFGPGTRLLVL.

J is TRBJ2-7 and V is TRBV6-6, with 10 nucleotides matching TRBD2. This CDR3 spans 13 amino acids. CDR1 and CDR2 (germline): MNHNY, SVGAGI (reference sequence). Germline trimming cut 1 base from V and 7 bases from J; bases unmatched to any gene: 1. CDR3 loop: CASSYWTSGEQYF. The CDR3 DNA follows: TGTGCCAGCAGTTACTGGACTAGCGGTGAGCAGTACTTC.

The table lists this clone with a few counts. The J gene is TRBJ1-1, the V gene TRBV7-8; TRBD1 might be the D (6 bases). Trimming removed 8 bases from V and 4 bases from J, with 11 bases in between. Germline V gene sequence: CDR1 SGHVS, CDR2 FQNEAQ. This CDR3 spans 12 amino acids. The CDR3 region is CASARGGTEAFF. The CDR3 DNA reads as TGTGCCAGCGCCCGAGGGGGCACTGAAGCTTTCTTT.

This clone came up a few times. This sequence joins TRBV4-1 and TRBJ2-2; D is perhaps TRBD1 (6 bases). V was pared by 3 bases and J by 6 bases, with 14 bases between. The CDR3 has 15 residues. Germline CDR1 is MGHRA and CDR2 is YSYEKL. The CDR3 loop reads CASSQENRVPGELFF. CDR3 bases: TGCGCCAGCAGCCAGGAAAACAGGGTCCCCGGGGAGCTGTTTTTT.

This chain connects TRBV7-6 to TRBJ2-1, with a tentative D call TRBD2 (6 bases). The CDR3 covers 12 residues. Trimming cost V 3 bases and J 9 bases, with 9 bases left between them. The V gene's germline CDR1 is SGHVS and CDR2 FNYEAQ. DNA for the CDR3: TGTGCCAGCAGCTTGGTCGGGAGTGAGCAGTTCTTC. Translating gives CASSLVGSEQFF.

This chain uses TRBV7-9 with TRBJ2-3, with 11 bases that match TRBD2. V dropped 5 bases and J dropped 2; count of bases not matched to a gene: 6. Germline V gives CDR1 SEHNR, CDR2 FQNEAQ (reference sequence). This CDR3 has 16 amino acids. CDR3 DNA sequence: TGTGCCAGCAGCCCAGGGACTAGCGGATCCACAGATACGCAGTATTTT. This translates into CASSPGTSGSTDTQYF.

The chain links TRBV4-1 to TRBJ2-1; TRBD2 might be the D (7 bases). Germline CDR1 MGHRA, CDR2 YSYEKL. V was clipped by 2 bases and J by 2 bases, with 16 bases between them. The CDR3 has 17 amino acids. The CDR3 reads CASSQRFRGGTYNEQFF. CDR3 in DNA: TGCGCCAGCAGCCAAAGGTTTAGGGGGGGGACCTACAATGAGCAGTTCTTC.

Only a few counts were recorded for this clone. CDR3 coding DNA: TGTGCCACCCTCTTAGCGGGAGGATCGGATACGCAGTATTTT. This codes for CATLLAGGSDTQYF. The V gene is TRBV27, the J gene TRBJ2-3; 10 positions match TRBD2. Trimming took 10 bases from V and 6 from J; bases not matched to a gene: 10. This CDR3 has 14 amino acids. CDR1 is MNHEY and CDR2 is SMNVEV in the germline V gene (reference sequence).

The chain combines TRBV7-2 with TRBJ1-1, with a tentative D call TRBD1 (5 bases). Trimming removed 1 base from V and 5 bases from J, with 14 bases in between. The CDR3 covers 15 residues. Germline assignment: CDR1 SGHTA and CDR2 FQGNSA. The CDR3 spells CASSLGVGLGTEAFF. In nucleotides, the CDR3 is TGTGCCAGCAGCTTAGGGGTGGGGCTAGGAACTGAAGCTTTCTTT.

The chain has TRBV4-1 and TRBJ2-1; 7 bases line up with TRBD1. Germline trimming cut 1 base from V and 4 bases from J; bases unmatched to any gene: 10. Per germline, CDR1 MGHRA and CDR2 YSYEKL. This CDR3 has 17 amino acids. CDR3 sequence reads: CASSQGSFRDRYNEQFF. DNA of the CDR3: TGCGCCAGCAGCCAAGGGAGCTTTCGGGACAGATACAATGAGCAGTTCTTC.